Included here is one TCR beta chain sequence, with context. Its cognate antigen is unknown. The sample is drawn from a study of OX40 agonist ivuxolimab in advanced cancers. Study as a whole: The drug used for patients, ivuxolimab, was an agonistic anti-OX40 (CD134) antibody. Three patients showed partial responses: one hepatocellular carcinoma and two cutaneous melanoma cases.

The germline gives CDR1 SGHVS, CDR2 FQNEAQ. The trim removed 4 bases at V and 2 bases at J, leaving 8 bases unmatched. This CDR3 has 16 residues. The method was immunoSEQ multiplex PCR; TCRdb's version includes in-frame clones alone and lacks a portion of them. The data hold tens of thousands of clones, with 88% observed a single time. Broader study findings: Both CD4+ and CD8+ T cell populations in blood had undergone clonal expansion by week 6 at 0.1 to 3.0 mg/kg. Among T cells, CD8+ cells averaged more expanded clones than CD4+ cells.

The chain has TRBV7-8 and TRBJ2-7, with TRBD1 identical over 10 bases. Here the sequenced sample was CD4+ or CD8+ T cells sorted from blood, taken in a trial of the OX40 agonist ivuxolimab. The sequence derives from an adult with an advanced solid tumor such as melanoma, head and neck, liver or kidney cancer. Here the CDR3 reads CASSSLGDRGTYEQYF. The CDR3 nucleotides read TGTGCCAGCAGCTCTCTGGGGGACAGGGGAACCTACGAGCAGTACTTC. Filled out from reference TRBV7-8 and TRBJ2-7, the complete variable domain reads GAGVSQSPRYKVAKRGQDVALRCDPISGHVSLFWYQQALGQGPEFLTYFQNEAQLDKSGLPSDRFFAERPEGSVSTLKIQRTQQEDSAVYLCASSSLGDRGTYEQYFGPGTRLTVT.